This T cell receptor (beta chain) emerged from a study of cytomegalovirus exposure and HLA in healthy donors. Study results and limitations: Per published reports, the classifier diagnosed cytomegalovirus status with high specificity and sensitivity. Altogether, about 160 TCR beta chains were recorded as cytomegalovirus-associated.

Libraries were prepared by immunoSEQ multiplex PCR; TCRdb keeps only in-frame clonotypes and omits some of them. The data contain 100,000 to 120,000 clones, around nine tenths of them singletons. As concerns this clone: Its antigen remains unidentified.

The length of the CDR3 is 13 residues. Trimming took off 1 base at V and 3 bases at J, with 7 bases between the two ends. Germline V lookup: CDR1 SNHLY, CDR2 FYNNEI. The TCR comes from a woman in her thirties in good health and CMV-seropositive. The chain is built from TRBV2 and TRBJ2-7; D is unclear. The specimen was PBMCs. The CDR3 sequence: CASSEGFGYEQYF. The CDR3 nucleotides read TGTGCCAGCAGTGAAGGTTTCGGCTACGAGCAGTACTTC.